This TCR beta chain was sequenced in a study of neurological immune-mediated disorders. Unsorted libraries were derived from 2 million PBMCs stored at -80 C. Ten or more counts support this clonotype. What it recognizes is unknown. A junction boundary mismatches the germline segment, possibly from a read error. Points from the study as a whole: Because no CDR3 amino acid sequences were shared across subjects by expanded clones, private repertoires were suggested in all groups.

5'RACE with 10-nucleotide random UMIs produced the cDNA. One entry per CDR3 protein, called by TCRdb with MiXCR from the 5' RACE reads. The repertoire holds about 59,000 distinct CDR3 sequences, with 3% to 4.5% as singletons. This receptor was obtained from a woman in her twenties or thirties with multiple sclerosis. The sequenced material came from PBMCs.

This chain's CDR3 is CASSPTRNSPLNF. CDR3 nucleotide sequence: TGTGCCAGCAGTCCCACGAGAAATTCACCCCTCAACTTT. This sequence joins TRBV12-3 or TRBV12-4 and TRBJ1-6; D unresolved. This CDR3 is 13 amino acids long.